These 4 T cell receptor beta chains originate from one sample sequenced in a study of blood T cell repertoires in COVID-19. Assay used: immunoSEQ multiplex PCR; TCRdb lists only in-frame clones, some missing. Among 130,000 to 150,000 clones listed, approximately 80% were seen once. Input material: peripheral blood. These receptors were collected from a man aged 60 to 69 with active or convalescent COVID-19.

This sequence joins TRBV28 and TRBJ1-2; no clear D. V was shortened by 3 bases and J by 2 bases, with 7 bases between the two germline ends. CDR1 is MDHEN, CDR2 SYDVKM, per germline. This CDR3 has 13 residues. CDR3 sequence reads: CASSLGPNYGYTF. Written as DNA, the CDR3 is TGTGCCAGCAGTTTGGGCCCCAACTATGGCTACACCTTC.

The rearrangement joins TRBV10-3 to TRBJ2-7, with D perhaps TRBD2 (6 bases). The CDR3 runs 13 residues. CDR1 and CDR2 (germline): ENHRY, SYGVKD. V lost 1 base, J lost 5 bases, and 9 bases lay in between. The CDR3 sequence is CAISEWGGHEQYF. In nucleotides, the CDR3 is TGTGCCATCAGTGAGTGGGGAGGACACGAGCAGTACTTC.

V gene TRBV5-6 combines with J gene TRBJ1-1, with D unclear. Germline V CDR1 and CDR2: SGHDT, YYEEEE. The CDR3 totals 16 residues. V lost 1 base and J 3 bases, leaving 16 bases between the germline ends. The CDR3 sequence: CASSLMGRWEDTEAFF. The CDR3 DNA follows: TGTGCCAGCAGCTTGATGGGTCGGTGGGAGGACACTGAAGCTTTCTTT. The entire variable domain, with the rest obtained from reference TRBV5-6 and TRBJ1-1, is as follows: DAGVTQSPTHLIKTRGQQVTLRCSPKSGHDTVSWYQQALGQGPQFIFQYYEEEERQRGNFPDRFSGHQFPNYSSELNVNALLLGDSALYLCASSLMGRWEDTEAFFGQGTRLTVV.

This chain links TRBV6-1 with TRBJ1-1; possible D gene TRBD1, 5 bases. Trimming removed 5 bases from V and 6 bases from J, with 16 bases in between. The CDR3 extends over 14 amino acids. Germline V gives CDR1 MNHNS, CDR2 SASEGT. CDR3 region: CASSTLRGGSEAFF. The DNA of the CDR3 is TGTGCCAGCAGTACGCTTAGGGGAGGGTCTGAAGCTTTCTTT.